This entry lists 25 T cell receptor beta chains sequenced from one sample in a study of blood T cell repertoires in COVID-19. Method: immunoSEQ multiplex PCR; TCRdb's copy keeps in-frame clones and lacks some. This sample carries some 230,000 clones, about 85% of them seen once, and the ten largest clones take 0.98%. Sample: peripheral blood. Source of these receptors: a man aged 35-49 years with acute or convalescent COVID-19.

The rearrangement uses TRBV11-2 and TRBJ2-2; D is possibly TRBD2 (5 bases). Germline-derived CDR1 and CDR2 are SGHAT and FQNNGV. Between the trimmed V and J ends, which lost 3 bases and 0 bases, there was a span of 11 bases. The CDR3 length is 16 residues. As DNA, the CDR3 is TGTGCCAGCAGCTTCGGAGGTGAGGCGAACACCGGGGAGCTGTTTTTT. It yields the protein CASSFGGEANTGELFF.

The CDR3 loop is CASSGGLAGGDNEQFF. The CDR3, as DNA: TGTGCCAGCAGCGGCGGACTAGCGGGGGGAGATAATGAGCAGTTCTTC. The chain combines TRBV21-1 with TRBJ2-1; the tabulated D call, TRBD2, remains unverified against the DNA. TRBV21-1 is a pseudogene segment. There are 16 residues in the CDR3.

The rearrangement uses TRBV25-1 and TRBJ2-5; D remains unclear. The CDR3 runs 13 residues. Germline lookup yields CDR1 MGHDK and CDR2 SYGVNS. Trimming removed 2 bases from V and 1 base from J, with 5 bases in between. The CDR3 protein is CASSEPGQETQYF. In DNA, the CDR3 is TGTGCCAGCAGTGAACCGGGCCAAGAGACCCAGTACTTC.

The chain links TRBV11-2 to TRBJ1-1, with TRBD1 matching over 10 bases. This CDR3 region has 17 residues. Germline lookup yields CDR1 SGHAT and CDR2 FQNNGV. The ends lost 5 bases at V and 0 bases at J; junction bases unmatched: 9. The CDR3 reads CASSPWTGGAMNTEAFF. CDR3 DNA: TGTGCCAGCAGCCCCTGGACAGGGGGGGCAATGAACACTGAAGCTTTCTTT. Based on the CDR3 plus reference TRBV11-2 and TRBJ1-1, the full variable domain is EAGVAQSPRYKIIEKRQSVAFWCNPISGHATLYWYQQILGQGPKLLIQFQNNGVVDDSQLPKDRFSAERLKGVDSTLKIQPAKLEDSAVYLCASSPWTGGAMNTEAFFGQGTRLTVV.

The chain employs TRBV3-1 (or the pseudogene TRBV3-2) and TRBJ2-7, with TRBD2 matching 9 bases. The germline CDR1 and CDR2 sequences are LGHDT and YNNKEL (reference sequence). The junction had 6 bases not matched to a gene; V was cut back by 0 bases and J by 0 bases. This CDR3 has 17 amino acids. In DNA, the CDR3 is TGTGCCAGCAGCCAAGAGTTGACTAGCGGTCTCTCCTACGAGCAGTACTTC. Translating gives CASSQELTSGLSYEQYF.

The count of this clone is one. The chain employs TRBV6-5 and TRBJ2-1, with D maybe TRBD1 (6 bases). This CDR3 contains 14 residues. V gave up 4 bases and J gave up 4 bases, with 11 bases separating them. The germline V gene encodes CDR1 MNHEY and CDR2 SVGAGI. In DNA form, the CDR3 reads TGTGCCAGCAGTTTAGAGGGGGATTACAATGAGCAGTTCTTC. Protein: CASSLEGDYNEQFF.

V usage is TRBV21-1 and J usage is TRBJ2-7; whether TRBD1, the table's D call, matches the DNA was not checked. TRBV21-1 is annotated as a pseudogene. CDR3 length equals 18 residues. Written as DNA, the CDR3 is TGTGCCAGCAGCAAAAAGAACTCAGACTGGGGCGATCTGTACGAGCAGTACTTC. Translation: CASSKKNSDWGDLYEQYF.

The chain joins TRBV27 to TRBJ2-1; tentatively, D is TRBD2 (6 bases). The germline CDR1 and CDR2 sequences are MNHEY and SMNVEV (reference sequence). V lost 4 bases and J 7 bases, leaving 11 bases between the germline ends. The CDR3 has 13 amino acids. This chain's CDR3 is CASSSLRENEQFF. The DNA for the CDR3 is TGTGCCAGCAGTTCACTTCGGGAGAATGAGCAGTTCTTC.

The chain is built from TRBV2 and TRBJ1-6; 10 bases fit TRBD1. The length of the CDR3 is 14 residues. The V and J ends lost 10 bases and 6 bases, in that order; junction bases with no gene match: 6. CDR1 SNHLY and CDR2 FYNNEI come from the germline V gene. DNA of the CDR3: TGTGCCACCCGACAGGGGGCTGCTAATTCACCCCTCCACTTT. It encodes CATRQGAANSPLHF.

The genes are TRBV7-8 and TRBJ2-7, with a possible D match to TRBD1 (5 bases). The V end was cut by 2 bases, the J end by 5 bases, with 22 bases between. CDR3 length: 17 amino acids. In germline, CDR1 is SGHVS, CDR2 FQNEAQ. CDR3 region: CASSLTAITGTPHEQYF. The CDR3 DNA reads TGTGCCAGCAGCTTAACTGCCATCACAGGTACTCCCCACGAGCAGTACTTC.

The chain is built from TRBV7-9 and TRBJ2-7, with unresolved D. The CDR3 is made up of 15 amino acids. Germline-derived CDR1 and CDR2 are SEHNR and FQNEAQ (reference sequence). Trimming removed 3 bases from V and 6 bases from J, with 18 bases in between. The CDR3 spells CASSFPRSEFREQYF. Here the CDR3 DNA reads TGTGCCAGCAGCTTCCCCCGGAGCGAGTTTCGCGAGCAGTACTTC. Variable domain in full (rest from reference TRBV7-9 and TRBJ2-7): DTGVSQNPRHKITKRGQNVTFRCDPISEHNRLYWYRQTLGQGPEFLTYFQNEAQLEKSRLLSDRFSAERPKGSFSTLEIQRTEQGDSAMYLCASSFPRSEFREQYFGPGTRLTVT.

The CDR3 here is CASSSPGLHTGELFF. The CDR3 DNA is TGTGCCAGTAGTAGTCCGGGACTCCACACCGGGGAGCTGTTTTTT. The rearrangement links TRBV19 to TRBJ2-2, with D perhaps matching TRBD2 (6 bases). The CDR3 runs to 15 residues. The germline V gene has CDR1 LNHDA and CDR2 SQIVND (reference sequence). Trimming took 4 bases from V and 3 from J, leaving 12 bases between them.

The rearrangement joins TRBV7-6 to TRBJ1-5; weak D call: TRBD1 (6 bases). Germline V CDR1 and CDR2: SGHVS, FNYEAQ. This CDR3 has 14 residues. V shed 5 bases and J shed 7 bases, with 15 bases lying between them. The CDR3 DNA reads TGTGCCAGCAGCCCCGGGGGGCGCGACCAGCCCCAGCATTTT. It codes for CASSPGGRDQPQHF.

The chain links TRBV3-1 (or the pseudogene TRBV3-2) to TRBJ1-1; TRBD1 agrees at 7 bases. There are 17 residues in the CDR3. V shed 1 base, J shed 4 bases, and the junction held 12 bases outside the gene matches. Germline CDR1 and CDR2: LGHDT and YNNKEL (reference sequence). CDR3 DNA: TGTGCCAGCAGCCAAGTATGGAGACAGGGAAGGAGCACTGAAGCTTTCTTT. Translated: CASSQVWRQGRSTEAFF.

This chain connects TRBV7-9 to TRBJ1-4; no clear D gene. The CDR3 totals 13 residues. Trimming cost V 0 bases and J 7 bases, with 6 bases left between them. Germline V lookup: CDR1 SEHNR, CDR2 FQNEAQ (reference sequence). The CDR3 DNA follows: TGTGCCAGCAGCTTAGCGGCTCGTGAAAAACTGTTTTTT. Protein product: CASSLAAREKLFF.

The chain joins TRBV15 to TRBJ1-4; 8 positions agree with TRBD1. Germline V gene data show CDR1 as LNHNV and CDR2 as YYDKDF (reference sequence). V was clipped by 5 bases and J by 4 bases; unmatched bases: 6. The CDR3 is 15 residues long. The CDR3 DNA reads as TGTGCCACCAGCTTCCGGACAGGGCTTAATGAAAAACTGTTTTTT. This gives the protein CATSFRTGLNEKLFF.

The chain uses TRBV7-2 and TRBJ2-7; weak D call: TRBD1 (5 bases). Trimming left V 0 bases short and J 6 bases short, with 12 bases between. This CDR3 is built from 14 residues. Germline assignment: CDR1 SGHTA and CDR2 FQGNSA. The CDR3 DNA sequence: TGTGCCAGCAGCTTAGCGGCGGCAGGGCGCGAGCAGTACTTC. This encodes CASSLAAAGREQYF.

The chain has TRBV19 and TRBJ2-3, with 8 bases lining up with TRBD2. The CDR3 has 14 amino acids. The ends lost 4 bases at V and 4 bases at J; junction bases unmatched: 4. The V gene's germline CDR1 is LNHDA and CDR2 SQIVND (reference sequence). The CDR3: CASSTLAGADTQYF. DNA of the CDR3: TGTGCCAGTAGTACCCTAGCGGGTGCAGATACGCAGTATTTT.

The gene calls are TRBV5-4 and TRBJ1-1, with 8 nucleotides matching TRBD1. Germline loops: CDR1 SGHNT, CDR2 YYREEE (reference sequence). The CDR3 runs to 15 residues. J lost 5 bases, V lost 5 bases, and 11 bases had no gene match. The CDR3 spells CASRARDRSTTEAFF. The CDR3 DNA sequence: TGTGCCAGCAGGGCAAGGGACAGGTCTACAACTGAAGCTTTCTTT.

This rearrangement joins TRBV11-2 to TRBJ1-5, with 8 positions matching TRBD1. Trimming at V came to 2 bases and at J to 0 bases, leaving 6 bases not matched to a gene. The CDR3 contains 17 residues. Germline V gene sequence: CDR1 SGHAT, CDR2 FQNNGV. Here the CDR3 reads CASSLMSGGRSNQPQHF. For the CDR3, the DNA is TGTGCCAGCAGCTTAATGTCAGGGGGCCGTAGCAATCAGCCCCAGCATTTT.

The chain carries TRBV5-1 and TRBJ2-5; D is uncertain. Germline lookup yields CDR1 SGHRS and CDR2 YFSETQ. This CDR3 has 12 amino acids. Trimming took off 0 bases at V and 3 bases at J, with 3 bases between the two ends. The chain's CDR3 is CASSLAEETQYF. The CDR3 bases are TGCGCCAGCAGCTTGGCCGAAGAGACCCAGTACTTC.

This chain connects TRBV14 to TRBJ1-4, with 7 bases lining up with TRBD1. Unmatched junction bases numbered 8, after V lost 4 bases and J lost 0 bases. The CDR3 spans 17 residues. Germline CDR1 and CDR2: SGHDN and FVKESK. CDR3 bases: TGTGCCAGCAGCCTCCATCGACAGGGCGCAACTAATGAAAAACTGTTTTTT. Translating gives CASSLHRQGATNEKLFF. The variable domain in full, with the rest retrieved from reference TRBV14 and TRBJ1-4, is EAGVTQFPSHSVIEKGQTVTLRCDPISGHDNLYWYRRVMGKEIKFLLHFVKESKQDESGMPNNRFLAERTGGTYSTLKVQPAELEDSGVYFCASSLHRQGATNEKLFFGSGTQLSVL.

The V and J genes are TRBV25-1 and TRBJ2-7; the match to TRBD1 covers 9 bases. Germline V gene sequence: CDR1 MGHDK, CDR2 SYGVNS. This CDR3 contains 15 residues. V lost 1 base and J lost 6; bases outside the gene matches: 7. CDR3 residues: CASSEFVGQGSEQYF. DNA for the CDR3: TGTGCCAGCAGTGAATTTGTTGGACAGGGGAGCGAGCAGTACTTC.

The CDR3 sequence: CASTASSNQPQHF. Here the CDR3 DNA reads TGTGCCAGCACCGCCAGTAGCAATCAGCCCCAGCATTTT. This rearrangement joins TRBV6-1 to TRBJ1-5; D unresolved. Deletions cut 7 bases from V and 0 bases from J, with 7 bases between. The CDR3 contains 13 residues. CDR1 MNHNS and CDR2 SASEGT come from the germline V gene.

This clone has just one count. CDR3 amino acids: CASSSTATYGYTF. The CDR3 coding sequence is TGCGCCAGCAGCTCGACAGCCACTTATGGCTACACCTTC. The genes are TRBV5-1 and TRBJ1-2; possibly TRBD1 for D (5 bases). V lost 3 bases to trimming and J lost 5 bases, with 11 bases between them. Germline V CDR1 and CDR2: SGHRS, YFSETQ. The CDR3 runs 13 residues.